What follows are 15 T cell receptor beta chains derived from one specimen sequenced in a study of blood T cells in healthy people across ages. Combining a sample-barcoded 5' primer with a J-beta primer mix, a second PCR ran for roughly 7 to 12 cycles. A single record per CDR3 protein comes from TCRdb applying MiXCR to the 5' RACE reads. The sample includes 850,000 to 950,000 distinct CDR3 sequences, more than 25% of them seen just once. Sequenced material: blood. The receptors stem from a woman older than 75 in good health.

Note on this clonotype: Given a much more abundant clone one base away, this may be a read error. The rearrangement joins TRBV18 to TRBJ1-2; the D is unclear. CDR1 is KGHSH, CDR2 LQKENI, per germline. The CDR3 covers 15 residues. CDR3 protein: CANSPLKVVGEGYTF. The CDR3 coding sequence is TGTGCCAACTCACCGTTGAAGGTTGTTGGTGAAGGCTACACCTTC.

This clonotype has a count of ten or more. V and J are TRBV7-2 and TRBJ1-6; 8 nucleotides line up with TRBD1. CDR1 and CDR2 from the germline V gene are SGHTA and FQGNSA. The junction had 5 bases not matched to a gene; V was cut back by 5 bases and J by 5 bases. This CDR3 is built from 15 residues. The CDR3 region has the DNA TGTGCCAGCAGCGGACAGGGACTTAATAATTCACCCCTCCACTTT. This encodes CASSGQGLNNSPLHF.

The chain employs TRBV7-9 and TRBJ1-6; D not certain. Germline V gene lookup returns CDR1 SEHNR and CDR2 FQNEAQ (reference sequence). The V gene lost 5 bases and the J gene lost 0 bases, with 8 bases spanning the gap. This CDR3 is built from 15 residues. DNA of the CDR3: TGTGCCAGCAGCGTACAAAGCTCCTATAATTCACCCCTCCACTTT. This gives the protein CASSVQSSYNSPLHF.

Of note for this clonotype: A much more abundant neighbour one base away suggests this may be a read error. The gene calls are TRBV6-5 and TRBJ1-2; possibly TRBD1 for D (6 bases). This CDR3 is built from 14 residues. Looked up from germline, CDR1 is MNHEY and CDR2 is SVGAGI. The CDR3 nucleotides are TGTACCAGCCGTCTTCAGGGGCCTAACTATGGCTACACCTTC. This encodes CTSRLQGPNYGYTF.

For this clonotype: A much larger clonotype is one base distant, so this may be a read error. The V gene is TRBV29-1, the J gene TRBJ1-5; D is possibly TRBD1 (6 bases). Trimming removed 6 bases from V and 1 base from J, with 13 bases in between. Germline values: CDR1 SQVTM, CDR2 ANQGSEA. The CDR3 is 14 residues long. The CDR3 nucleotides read TGCAGCGTCGGGCCGAGGGGGAGCAATCAGCCCCAGCATTTT. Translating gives CSVGPRGSNQPQHF.

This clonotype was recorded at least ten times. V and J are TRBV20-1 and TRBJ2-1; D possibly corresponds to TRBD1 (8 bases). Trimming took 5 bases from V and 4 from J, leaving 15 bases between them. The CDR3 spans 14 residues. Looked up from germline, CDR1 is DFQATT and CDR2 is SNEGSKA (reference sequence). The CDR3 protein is CSAPQGGAYNEQFF. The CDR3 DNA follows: TGCAGTGCTCCACAGGGGGGGGCTTACAATGAGCAGTTCTTC.

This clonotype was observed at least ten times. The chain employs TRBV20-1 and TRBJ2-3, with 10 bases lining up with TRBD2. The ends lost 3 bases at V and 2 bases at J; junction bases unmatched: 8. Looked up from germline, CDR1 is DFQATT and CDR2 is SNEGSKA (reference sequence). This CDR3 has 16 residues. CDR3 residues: CSASGKAGGPTDTQYF. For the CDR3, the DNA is TGCAGTGCTAGTGGTAAAGCGGGGGGGCCCACAGATACGCAGTATTTT.

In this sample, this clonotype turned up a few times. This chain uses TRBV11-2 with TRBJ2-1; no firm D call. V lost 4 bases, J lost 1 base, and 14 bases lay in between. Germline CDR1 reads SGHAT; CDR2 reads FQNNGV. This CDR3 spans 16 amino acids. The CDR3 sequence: CASSSIGLGSYNEQFF. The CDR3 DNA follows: TGTGCCAGCAGCTCCATAGGGTTGGGGTCCTACAATGAGCAGTTCTTC.

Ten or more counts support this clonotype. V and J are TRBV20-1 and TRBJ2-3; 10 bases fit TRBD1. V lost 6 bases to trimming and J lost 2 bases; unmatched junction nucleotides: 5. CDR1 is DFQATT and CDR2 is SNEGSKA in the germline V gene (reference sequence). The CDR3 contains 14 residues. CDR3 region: CSATGTGATDTQYF. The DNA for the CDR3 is TGCAGTGCCACCGGGACAGGGGCCACAGATACGCAGTATTTT.

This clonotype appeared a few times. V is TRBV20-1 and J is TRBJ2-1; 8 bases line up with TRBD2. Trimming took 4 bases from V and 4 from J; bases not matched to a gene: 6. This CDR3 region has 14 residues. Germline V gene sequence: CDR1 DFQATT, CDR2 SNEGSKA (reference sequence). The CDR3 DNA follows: TGCAGTGCTACGGGGGGGAACCAATACAATGAGCAGTTCTTC. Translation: CSATGGNQYNEQFF.

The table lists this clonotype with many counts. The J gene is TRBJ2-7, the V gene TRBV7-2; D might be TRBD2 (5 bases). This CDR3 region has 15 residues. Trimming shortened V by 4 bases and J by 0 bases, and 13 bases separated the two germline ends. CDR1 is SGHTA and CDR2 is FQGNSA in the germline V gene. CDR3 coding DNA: TGTGCCAGCAGCTCCCGCGGAGGCAGCTCCTACGAGCAGTACTTC. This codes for CASSSRGGSSYEQYF.

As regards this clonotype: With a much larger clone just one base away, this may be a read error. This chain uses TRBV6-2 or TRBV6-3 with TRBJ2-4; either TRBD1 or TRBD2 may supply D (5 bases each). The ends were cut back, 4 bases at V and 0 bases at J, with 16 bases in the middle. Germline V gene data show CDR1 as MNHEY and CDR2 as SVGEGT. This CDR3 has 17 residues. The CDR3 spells CASSSNGAIVAKNIQYF. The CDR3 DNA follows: TGTGCCAGCAGTTCGAACGGGGCGATAGTAGCCAAAAACATTCAGTACTTC.

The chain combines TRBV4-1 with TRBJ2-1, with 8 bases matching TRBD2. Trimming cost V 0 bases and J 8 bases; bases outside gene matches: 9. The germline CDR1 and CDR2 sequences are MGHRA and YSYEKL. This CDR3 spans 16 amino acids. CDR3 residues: CASSQDRTGGLYEQFF. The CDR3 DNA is TGCGCCAGCAGCCAAGATAGAACGGGGGGGCTCTATGAGCAGTTCTTC.

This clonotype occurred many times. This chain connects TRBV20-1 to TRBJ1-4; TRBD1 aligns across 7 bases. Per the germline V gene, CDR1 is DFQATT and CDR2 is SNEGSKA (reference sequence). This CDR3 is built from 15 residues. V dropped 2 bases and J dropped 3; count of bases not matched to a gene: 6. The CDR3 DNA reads TGCAGTGCTAGACCGCTCAGGGGGGCTAATGAAAAACTGTTTTTT. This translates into CSARPLRGANEKLFF.

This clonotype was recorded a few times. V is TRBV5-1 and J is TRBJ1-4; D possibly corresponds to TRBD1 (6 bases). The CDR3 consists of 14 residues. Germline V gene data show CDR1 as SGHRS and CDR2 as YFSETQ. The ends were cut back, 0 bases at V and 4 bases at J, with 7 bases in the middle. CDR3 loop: CASSLAGVNEKLFF. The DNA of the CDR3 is TGCGCCAGCAGCTTGGCAGGGGTTAATGAAAAACTGTTTTTT.